This T cell receptor (beta chain) was sequenced during a study of patients and donors after allogeneic stem cell transplantation. V was pared by 5 bases and J by 0 bases, with 12 bases between. The CDR3 has 15 amino acids. CDR1 is ENHRY, CDR2 SYGVKD, per germline. MiXCR, run by TCRdb on the RT-PCR reads, gives a single entry per CDR3 protein. Among about 960,000 distinct CDR3 sequences, about a sixth were seen once, and the ten largest hold approximately 5.9%. The source material was blood, either unsorted or a sorted T cell fraction (not recorded which). This TCR came from a human donor who was either an allogeneic HSCT recipient or a stem cell or donor lymphocyte infusion donor (not recorded which). It is not recorded whose cells these are; they may come from a transplant donor. The genes are TRBV10-3 and TRBJ2-3; D assignment may be TRBD1 or TRBD2 (5 bases each). The chain's CDR3 is CAISSRDQSTDTQYF. Here the CDR3 DNA reads TGTGCCATCAGTAGTCGGGACCAGAGCACAGATACGCAGTATTTT.